This T cell receptor beta chain was identified during a study of blood T cell repertoires in COVID-19. Study-level information: T cells, B-cell-depleted T cells, or PBMCs provided the cDNA or gDNA that served as material.

Only in-frame clones appear in the TCRdb table, and some are missing; sequencing was by immunoSEQ multiplex PCR. Of 250,000 to 350,000 clones listed, around 90% were seen once; the top ten hold about 1.7%. The V and J ends lost 0 bases and 3 bases respectively, with 10 bases between them. Germline V gene data show CDR1 as SGDLS and CDR2 as YYNGEE. The CDR3 totals 14 residues. This clone was detected once. The sequenced material came from PBMCs or T cells enriched from blood (not recorded which). This sequence joins TRBV9 and TRBJ2-7, with D unresolved. The sequence was obtained from a woman aged 18-35 years with acute COVID-19. DNA for the CDR3: TGTGCCAGCAGCGTAGGTAGCACTAACTACGAGCAGTACTTC. It yields the protein CASSVGSTNYEQYF.